The 32 T cell receptor beta chains listed next were all sequenced from one sample in a study of CD8+ T cells in alopecia areata. The treatment is: oral pan-JAK inhibitor, 5-10 mg twice daily. Following RNA extraction, reverse transcription yielded cDNA that acted as the sequencing template. Clones were read by immunoSEQ multiplex PCR, and TCRdb kept only the in-frame ones, dropping some. Of about 270,000 clones listed, approximately 60% are singletons. Sequencing was performed on CD4+ T cells sorted from blood, taken at week 52, from a patient treated with tofacitinib. These receptors all stem from a human donor with alopecia areata.

V is TRBV2 and J is TRBJ2-6, with D perhaps TRBD2 (5 bases). Germline CDR1 reads SNHLY; CDR2 reads FYNNEI. The CDR3 is 14 amino acids. With 10 bases removed from V and 1 base from J, the gap between germline ends came to 11 bases. Written as DNA, the CDR3 is TGTGCCATCGGGGAGAGTTCTGGGGCCAACGTCCTGACTTTC. The encoded protein is CAIGESSGANVLTF.

This clone was recorded a few times. Additional DNA sequences in this sample encode the identical CDR3. The CDR3 DNA sequence: TGCAGCGTTGAAGGAGGGTTAAGCTCCTACAATGAGCAGTTCTTC. This codes for CSVEGGLSSYNEQFF. The chain links TRBV29-1 to TRBJ2-1; possible D gene TRBD2, 5 bases. V lost 1 base to trimming and J lost 0 bases, with 10 bases between them. Germline lookup yields CDR1 SQVTM and CDR2 ANQGSEA. This CDR3 spans 15 amino acids.

This clone was counted once. The chain joins TRBV5-6 to TRBJ2-1; D is perhaps TRBD1 or TRBD2 (5 bases each). The CDR3 is 16 residues long. CDR1 is SGHDT and CDR2 is YYEEEE in the germline V gene. Trimming took 5 bases from V and 7 from J, leaving 22 bases between them. DNA of the CDR3: TGTGCCAGCAGTAAGGAAGAGGGGCGCCTAAAAAATGAGCAGTTCTTC. Translated: CASSKEEGRLKNEQFF.

This chain joins TRBV14 and TRBJ1-1; no reliable D call. The CDR3 covers 13 residues. The germline gives CDR1 SGHDN, CDR2 FVKESK. The germline V and J ends were trimmed by 0 bases and 5 bases, with 7 bases remaining between them. CDR3 sequence reads: CASSQDLGTEAFF. In DNA form, the CDR3 reads TGTGCCAGCAGCCAAGATCTCGGGACTGAAGCTTTCTTT.

This chain links TRBV7-2 with TRBJ2-5; TRBD2 aligns across 11 bases. Germline values: CDR1 SGHTA, CDR2 FQGNSA. CDR3 length equals 14 residues. V was clipped by 5 bases and J by 9 bases; unmatched bases: 8. CDR3: CASSATSGGTSQYF. In nucleotides, the CDR3 is TGTGCCAGCAGCGCCACTAGCGGGGGAACGTCCCAGTACTTC.

V is TRBV2 and J is TRBJ2-7, with D maybe TRBD2 (6 bases). The V end was cut by 3 bases, the J end by 4 bases, with 10 bases between. Germline CDR1 SNHLY, CDR2 FYNNEI. The CDR3 extends over 13 amino acids. CDR3 sequence: CASSEAGRYEQYF. As DNA, the CDR3 is TGTGCCAGCAGTGAGGCAGGGAGGTACGAGCAGTACTTC.

This chain uses TRBV30 with TRBJ2-7, with D perhaps matching TRBD1 (6 bases). V lost 2 bases, J lost 2 bases, and 13 bases lay in between. The germline CDR1 and CDR2 sequences are GTSNPN and SVGIG (reference sequence). The CDR3 extends over 14 amino acids. DNA for the CDR3: TGTGCCTGGAGTTCGGGCAGGGGCCCCTACGAGCAGTACTTC. It yields the protein CAWSSGRGPYEQYF.

The chain joins TRBV5-1 to TRBJ2-5, with TRBD2 identical over 11 bases. Germline CDR1 SGHRS, CDR2 YFSETQ. This CDR3 has 14 residues. The trim removed 2 bases at V and 4 bases at J, leaving 1 base unmatched. For the CDR3, the DNA is TGCGCCAGCAGCTTCACTAGCGGGGGAGAGACCCAGTACTTC. Translating it yields CASSFTSGGETQYF.

This clone has a handful of counts. The rearrangement joins TRBV4-3 to TRBJ2-1; the D is unclear. Germline V gene data show CDR1 as LGHNA and CDR2 as YSLEER. V was clipped by 0 bases and J by 10 bases, with 10 bases between them. The CDR3 covers 13 residues. DNA for the CDR3: TGCGCCAGCAGCCAAGATGAGAACACGGAGCAGTTCTTC. It encodes CASSQDENTEQFF.

The rearrangement joins TRBV5-1 to TRBJ2-3; TRBD2 matches 10 bases. Germline values: CDR1 SGHRS, CDR2 YFSETQ. The CDR3 length is 15 residues. The V gene end was trimmed by 4 bases and the J gene end by 4 bases; junction bases not matched to a gene: 6. CDR3: CASSRLAGDADTQYF. The DNA of the CDR3 is TGCGCCAGCAGCCGCCTAGCGGGGGACGCAGATACGCAGTATTTT.

The chain links TRBV30 to TRBJ1-4; 8 positions match TRBD1. This CDR3 has 14 amino acids. Trimming removed 1 base from V and 8 bases from J; junction bases left unmatched: 6. The germline gives CDR1 GTSNPN, CDR2 SVGIG (reference sequence). Here the CDR3 reads CAWSGQGSWEKLFF. The CDR3 nucleotides are TGTGCCTGGAGTGGACAGGGGAGTTGGGAAAAACTGTTTTTT.

This chain connects TRBV29-1 to TRBJ1-2; D is ambiguous. Germline CDR1 reads SQVTM; CDR2 reads ANQGSEA. There are 10 residues in the CDR3. V was shortened by 6 bases and J by 8 bases, with 10 bases between the two germline ends. CDR3 sequence reads: CSVSVRGYTF. In nucleotides, the CDR3 is TGCAGCGTCTCCGTCCGGGGCTACACCTTC.

This chain uses TRBV29-1 with TRBJ2-6; 8 nucleotides line up with TRBD2. There are 14 residues in the CDR3. Germline values: CDR1 SQVTM, CDR2 ANQGSEA. Trimming removed 6 bases from V and 3 bases from J; junction bases left unmatched: 4. The CDR3, as DNA: TGCAGCGTGGCGGGGGGTATTGGGGCCAACGTCCTGACTTTC. Its translation: CSVAGGIGANVLTF.

This clone was recorded only once. J is TRBJ1-5 and V is TRBV6-5, with 7 bases that match TRBD1. J lost 11 bases, V lost 0 bases, and 10 bases had no gene match. Germline V gene data show CDR1 as MNHEY and CDR2 as SVGAGI. The CDR3 is 15 amino acids. Written as DNA, the CDR3 is TGTGCCAGCAGTTACTCGGATCCAGGGGGATCAGCCCAGCATTTT. Protein sequence: CASSYSDPGGSAQHF.

V usage is TRBV29-1 and J usage is TRBJ2-5; D unclear. The ends were cut back, 8 bases at V and 5 bases at J, with 6 bases in the middle. CDR1 and CDR2 (germline): SQVTM, ANQGSEA. There are 9 residues in the CDR3. The CDR3 coding sequence is TGCAGCTCTGGGGAGACCCAGTACTTC. Encoded protein: CSSGETQYF.

CDR3 amino acids: CASSAVAGGGDTQYF. DNA for the CDR3: TGCGCCAGCAGTGCTGTAGCGGGGGGCGGAGATACGCAGTATTTT. This sequence joins TRBV10-2 and TRBJ2-3, with TRBD2 identical over 10 bases. The length of the CDR3 is 15 residues. Germline CDR1 and CDR2: WSHSY and SAAADI. V trimming: 4 bases; J trimming: 5 bases; junction bases outside the gene matches: 6.

The genes are TRBV7-3 and TRBJ2-1; D not certain. V was pared by 5 bases and J by 4 bases, with 12 bases between. The CDR3 covers 14 residues. Germline V gene sequence: CDR1 SGHTA, CDR2 FQGTGA. The CDR3 sequence is CASSRMGGYNEQFF. For the CDR3, the DNA is TGTGCCAGCAGCCGAATGGGCGGTTACAATGAGCAGTTCTTC. The full variable domain, its missing parts supplied by reference TRBV7-3 and TRBJ2-1, is GAGVSQTPSNKVTEKGKYVELRCDPISGHTALYWYRQSLGQGPEFLIYFQGTGAADDSGLPNDRFFAVRPEGSVSTLKIQRTERGDSAVYLCASSRMGGYNEQFFGPGTRLTVL.

This chain connects TRBV5-4 to TRBJ2-2; 7 positions agree with TRBD1. The CDR3 loop spans 15 amino acids. The V gene end was trimmed by 4 bases and the J gene end by 1 base; junction bases not matched to a gene: 4. The V gene's germline CDR1 is SGHNT and CDR2 YYREEE (reference sequence). The CDR3 here is CASSEGARNTGELFF. The CDR3 DNA reads as TGTGCCAGCAGCGAGGGGGCGCGGAACACCGGGGAGCTGTTTTTT.

The rearrangement links TRBV6-5 to TRBJ2-7; tentatively, D is TRBD2 (6 bases). Trimming shortened V by 2 bases and J by 3 bases, and 17 bases separated the two germline ends. The CDR3 contains 16 residues. Germline CDR1 and CDR2: MNHEY and SVGAGI. CDR3 nucleotides: TGTGCCAGCAGTTACCCCAGGAGTCGGGGAGGCTACGAGCAGTACTTC. Its protein product is CASSYPRSRGGYEQYF.

This clone was counted a single time. V gene TRBV6-6 combines with J gene TRBJ1-6, with D possibly TRBD1 on 5 matching bases. V shed 8 bases and J shed 5 bases, with 13 bases lying between them. This CDR3 is built from 14 residues. Germline lookup yields CDR1 MNHNY and CDR2 SVGAGI (reference sequence). The CDR3 protein is CASGLGVDNSPLHF. In nucleotides, the CDR3 is TGTGCCAGCGGTCTAGGGGTTGATAATTCACCCCTCCACTTT.

The chain employs TRBV5-6 and TRBJ2-3; 12 nucleotides line up with TRBD2. The V and J ends lost 4 bases and 2 bases, in that order; junction bases with no gene match: 11. The CDR3 length is 18 residues. Germline CDR1 is SGHDT and CDR2 is YYEEEE. CDR3 sequence (DNA): TGTGCCAGCAGCACTACTAGCGGGGGGATTTGGCCCACAGATACGCAGTATTTT. It encodes CASSTTSGGIWPTDTQYF.

Only a few counts were recorded for this clone. This chain uses TRBV5-1 with TRBJ2-7; 7 bases line up with TRBD1. With 4 bases clipped from V and 3 bases from J, the junction kept 4 bases outside the gene matches. CDR1 is SGHRS and CDR2 is YFSETQ in the germline V gene. This CDR3 has 13 residues. This CDR3 reads CASSVGQLYEQYF. CDR3 sequence (DNA): TGCGCCAGCAGCGTGGGACAGCTCTACGAGCAGTACTTC.

The table lists this clone with a few counts. The rearrangement uses TRBV10-3 and TRBJ1-2; tentatively, D is TRBD1 (6 bases). V was clipped by 4 bases and J by 7 bases, with 10 bases between them. Germline loops: CDR1 ENHRY, CDR2 SYGVKD. The length of the CDR3 is 12 residues. The CDR3 loop reads CAISVQGGGYTF. The DNA for the CDR3 is TGTGCCATCAGTGTACAGGGAGGTGGCTACACCTTC.

The gene calls are TRBV2 and TRBJ1-2; maybe TRBD1 (6 bases). V was trimmed by 7 bases and J by 4 bases, leaving 10 bases between them. The germline V gene encodes CDR1 SNHLY and CDR2 FYNNEI. CDR3 length: 12 residues. Here the CDR3 DNA reads TGTGCCAGCAACAGGGATCTCTATGGCTACACCTTC. Encoded protein: CASNRDLYGYTF. The full variable domain, with the rest looked up from reference TRBV2 and TRBJ1-2, is EPEVTQTPSHQVTQMGQEVILRCVPISNHLYFYWYRQILGQKVEFLVSFYNNEISEKSEIFDDQFSVERPDGSNFTLKIRSTKLEDSAMYFCASNRDLYGYTFGSGTRLTVV.

The V gene is TRBV4-2, the J gene TRBJ1-4; 7 positions agree with TRBD1. The V segment lost 4 bases and the J segment 6 bases; nucleotides outside the gene matches: 5. Looked up from germline, CDR1 is LGHNA and CDR2 is YNFKEQ. CDR3 size: 14 residues. In DNA form, the CDR3 reads TGTGCCAGCAGCCTTCTCGGGACAGATGAAAAACTGTTTTTT. Protein: CASSLLGTDEKLFF.

This clone was seen a few times. J is TRBJ2-1 and V is TRBV30; perhaps TRBD2 as D (7 bases). V shed 6 bases and J shed 8 bases, with 23 bases lying between them. The CDR3 has 15 residues. The germline CDR1 and CDR2 sequences are GTSNPN and SVGIG (reference sequence). Here the CDR3 DNA reads TGTGCCTGTCCTGGGCGGGGGCTACCTAGGGATGAGCAGTTCTTC. Translated, it gives CACPGRGLPRDEQFF.

The rearrangement links TRBV5-1 to TRBJ1-1; no reliable D call. CDR1 and CDR2 from the germline V gene are SGHRS and YFSETQ. The length of the CDR3 is 14 residues. V lost 0 bases to trimming and J lost 1 base, with 7 bases between them. In nucleotides, the CDR3 is TGCGCCAGCAGCTTGGTTGGGTGGAACACTGAAGCTTTCTTT. It encodes CASSLVGWNTEAFF.

This chain links TRBV5-6 with TRBJ2-3; 11 nucleotides agree with TRBD2. CDR1 and CDR2 (germline): SGHDT, YYEEEE. The CDR3 is 16 amino acids. J gave up 0 bases and V 3 bases, and 3 bases lay outside the gene matches. The CDR3 nucleotides read TGTGCCAGCAGCTCGGGACTAGCGGTTAGCACAGATACGCAGTATTTT. Its protein product is CASSSGLAVSTDTQYF.

This clone was counted a few times. The chain recombines TRBV29-1 with TRBJ2-5, with 7 bases lining up with TRBD1. This CDR3 is 14 amino acids long. The ends lost 4 bases at V and 4 bases at J; junction bases unmatched: 9. Germline V gene lookup returns CDR1 SQVTM and CDR2 ANQGSEA. This CDR3 reads CSVGSDRVSETQYF. Written as DNA, the CDR3 is TGCAGCGTTGGTTCCGACAGGGTTTCAGAGACCCAGTACTTC.

About this clone: Other DNA sequences in this specimen translate into the identical CDR3. The chain is built from TRBV7-9 and TRBJ1-1; D possibly corresponds to TRBD1 (5 bases). Trimming shortened V by 5 bases and J by 1 base, and 11 bases separated the two germline ends. Germline-derived CDR1 and CDR2 are SEHNR and FQNEAQ (reference sequence). This CDR3 comprises 14 residues. The CDR3 loop reads CASSTLGRNTEAFF. The CDR3 nucleotides are TGTGCCAGCAGCACCTTGGGACGGAACACTGAAGCTTTCTTT. The full variable domain, its missing parts supplied by reference TRBV7-9 and TRBJ1-1, is DTGVSQNPRHKITKRGQNVTFRCDPISEHNRLYWYRQTLGQGPEFLTYFQNEAQLEKSRLLSDRFSAERPKGSFSTLEIQRTEQGDSAMYLCASSTLGRNTEAFFGQGTRLTVV.

This clone has just a few counts. CDR3 sequence: CAWRELTAKETQYF. CDR3 in DNA: TGTGCCTGGAGGGAATTGACAGCCAAAGAGACCCAGTACTTC. This rearrangement joins TRBV30 to TRBJ2-5; weak D call: TRBD1 (5 bases). Trimming pared 3 bases from V and 3 bases from J, leaving 14 bases between. The CDR3 loop spans 14 amino acids. Germline V lookup: CDR1 GTSNPN, CDR2 SVGIG (reference sequence).

The chain recombines TRBV11-2 with TRBJ2-1, with a possible D match to TRBD2 (7 bases). V was cut by 4 bases and J by 2 bases, with 24 bases left in between. The CDR3 covers 19 residues. Per germline, CDR1 SGHAT and CDR2 FQNNGV. The CDR3: CASSSAPRFAGATYNEQFF. Written as DNA, the CDR3 is TGTGCCAGCAGCTCCGCCCCCCGATTTGCGGGGGCCACCTACAATGAGCAGTTCTTC.